A selection of T cell receptor beta chains follows, all from one sample in a study of blood T cell repertoires in COVID-19. This table comes from immunoSEQ multiplex PCR, and its TCRdb copy is limited to in-frame clones, with some not included. Of 170,000 or so clones listed, 70% to 80% were seen once; the top ten hold roughly 17%. Sequencing was carried out using PBMCs or T cells enriched from blood (not recorded which). These receptors were collected from a woman aged 50 to 60 who had recovered from COVID-19. Each CDR3 is given with its conserved first and last residue. The order of the fields is D gene, J gene, clone size, V gene, CDR3 protein, CDR3 DNA. A D gene is named only where the DNA matches it firmly. The size entry is marked missing in some rows and otherwise reads once, few, many or a size class.

d_call: TRBD2; j_call: TRBJ2-7; clone_size: -; v_call: TRBV7-2; cdr3_aa: CASSLAPGTTLLYEQYF; cdr3_nt: TGTGCCAGCAGCTTAGCCCCAGGGACTACCCTGCTCTACGAGCAGTACTTC
d_call: -; j_call: TRBJ1-2; clone_size: -; v_call: TRBV7-8; cdr3_aa: CASSFGWRNYGYTF; cdr3_nt: TGTGCCAGCAGCTTCGGGTGGCGAAACTATGGCTACACCTTC
d_call: TRBD1; j_call: TRBJ2-2; clone_size: -; v_call: TRBV6-5; cdr3_aa: CASRARTGSTGELFF; cdr3_nt: TGTGCCAGCAGGGCTCGGACAGGGAGCACCGGGGAGCTGTTTTTT
d_call: TRBD2; j_call: TRBJ2-5; clone_size: -; v_call: TRBV24-1; cdr3_aa: CATSDFGLAGVETQYF; cdr3_nt: TGTGCCACCAGTGATTTTGGCCTAGCGGGAGTGGAGACCCAGTACTTC
d_call: TRBD2; j_call: TRBJ2-3; clone_size: -; v_call: TRBV19; cdr3_aa: CASSILAGGLDTQYF; cdr3_nt: TGTGCCAGTAGTATCCTAGCGGGAGGGTTAGATACGCAGTATTTT
d_call: -; j_call: TRBJ1-4; clone_size: -; v_call: TRBV4-1; cdr3_aa: CASSQDAGLGSANEKLFF; cdr3_nt: TGCGCCAGCAGCCAAGATGCAGGCCTTGGGAGCGCTAATGAAAAACTGTTTTTT
d_call: TRBD2; j_call: TRBJ2-7; clone_size: -; v_call: TRBV10-3; cdr3_aa: CASGLAGGREEQYF; cdr3_nt: TGTGCCAGTGGACTAGCGGGAGGCCGGGAGGAGCAGTACTTC
d_call: TRBD2; j_call: TRBJ2-7; clone_size: -; v_call: TRBV3-1/TRBV3-2; cdr3_aa: CASSPRETSGAYEQYF; cdr3_nt: TGTGCCAGCAGCCCCCGAGAAACTAGCGGGGCCTACGAGCAGTACTTC
d_call: -; j_call: TRBJ2-1; clone_size: -; v_call: TRBV14; cdr3_aa: CASSSRTSGEQFF; cdr3_nt: TGTGCCAGCAGCTCTCGGACATCAGGTGAGCAGTTCTTC
d_call: -; j_call: TRBJ2-7; clone_size: -; v_call: TRBV7-6; cdr3_aa: CASSLGQVDWQYF; cdr3_nt: TGTGCCAGCAGCTTAGGACAGGTGGATTGGCAGTACTTC
d_call: -; j_call: TRBJ1-1; clone_size: -; v_call: TRBV18; cdr3_aa: CASSPREEEAFF; cdr3_nt: TGTGCCAGCTCACCACGTGAGGAGGAAGCTTTCTTT
d_call: -; j_call: TRBJ1-2; clone_size: -; v_call: TRBV3-1/TRBV3-2; cdr3_aa: CASSQDHTAGGYGYTF; cdr3_nt: TGTGCCAGCAGCCAAGATCATACGGCGGGCGGCTATGGCTACACCTTC
d_call: -; j_call: TRBJ2-3; clone_size: -; v_call: TRBV3-1/TRBV3-2; cdr3_aa: CASSQERVLVSPTDTQYF; cdr3_nt: TGTGCCAGCAGCCAAGAACGAGTCCTAGTTTCTCCCACAGATACGCAGTATTTT
d_call: -; j_call: TRBJ1-2; clone_size: -; v_call: TRBV7-9; cdr3_aa: CASSLLGQSIDGYTF; cdr3_nt: TGTGCCAGCAGCTTACTGGGACAATCGATTGATGGCTACACCTTC
d_call: TRBD1; j_call: TRBJ2-2; clone_size: -; v_call: TRBV7-2; cdr3_aa: CASSPWTGSGPGELFF; cdr3_nt: TGTGCCAGCAGCCCCTGGACAGGGTCGGGTCCCGGGGAGCTGTTTTTT
d_call: -; j_call: TRBJ2-2; clone_size: -; v_call: TRBV9; cdr3_aa: CASSGTVVTGELFF; cdr3_nt: TGTGCCAGCAGCGGGACAGTGGTTACCGGGGAGCTGTTTTTT
d_call: TRBD1; j_call: TRBJ1-2; clone_size: -; v_call: TRBV6-5; cdr3_aa: CASSPSEGAFGYTF; cdr3_nt: TGTGCCAGCAGCCCCTCGGAGGGGGCTTTTGGCTACACCTTC
d_call: TRBD2; j_call: TRBJ2-3; clone_size: -; v_call: TRBV7-6; cdr3_aa: CASSSRLAGPDTQYF; cdr3_nt: TGTGCCAGCAGCTCTCGACTAGCAGGGCCAGATACGCAGTATTTT
d_call: TRBD2; j_call: TRBJ2-3; clone_size: -; v_call: TRBV6-2/TRBV6-3; cdr3_aa: CASSYSKGGSGSIVADTQYF; cdr3_nt: TGTGCCAGCAGTTACTCGAAGGGTGGTAGCGGGAGTATCGTAGCAGATACGCAGTATTTT
d_call: TRBD2; j_call: TRBJ2-2; clone_size: few; v_call: TRBV29-1; cdr3_aa: CSVGLAEKNTGELFF; cdr3_nt: TGCAGCGTTGGTCTAGCGGAAAAGAACACCGGGGAGCTGTTTTTT
d_call: -; j_call: TRBJ1-2; clone_size: few; v_call: TRBV4-1; cdr3_aa: CASSRTTDALRAGGYTF; cdr3_nt: TGCGCCAGCAGTAGAACTACGGACGCGCTCAGAGCGGGCGGCTACACCTTC
d_call: -; j_call: TRBJ2-3; clone_size: -; v_call: TRBV11-1; cdr3_aa: CASSLGPAIGTDTQYF; cdr3_nt: TGTGCCAGCAGCTTAGGGCCCGCCATTGGCACAGATACGCAGTATTTT
d_call: TRBD1; j_call: TRBJ2-7; clone_size: many; v_call: TRBV28; cdr3_aa: CASRSIHRDRQSYEQYF; cdr3_nt: TGTGCCAGCAGATCGATTCACCGGGACAGGCAATCCTACGAGCAGTACTTC
d_call: TRBD2; j_call: TRBJ2-2; clone_size: -; v_call: TRBV19; cdr3_aa: CAIGLAGGTGELFF; cdr3_nt: TGTGCCATAGGACTAGCGGGGGGCACCGGGGAGCTGTTTTTT
d_call: -; j_call: TRBJ1-2; clone_size: once; v_call: TRBV19; cdr3_aa: CASSMGLTDYTF; cdr3_nt: TGTGCCAGTAGTATGGGGCTAACGGACTACACCTTC
d_call: TRBD2; j_call: TRBJ2-5; clone_size: -; v_call: TRBV19; cdr3_aa: CASRVAGGTRETQYF; cdr3_nt: TGTGCCAGTAGGGTAGCGGGAGGGACGCGAGAGACCCAGTACTTC
d_call: -; j_call: TRBJ2-3; clone_size: -; v_call: TRBV24-1; cdr3_aa: CATSATRQRDTQYF; cdr3_nt: TGTGCCACCAGTGCGACACGACAGAGAGATACGCAGTATTTT
d_call: TRBD1; j_call: TRBJ1-1; clone_size: -; v_call: TRBV29-1; cdr3_aa: CSAGGQMNTEAFF; cdr3_nt: TGCAGCGCCGGGGGACAGATGAACACTGAAGCTTTCTTT
d_call: -; j_call: TRBJ2-2; clone_size: -; v_call: TRBV19; cdr3_aa: CASSPFRGAGIIGELFF; cdr3_nt: TGTGCCAGTAGTCCCTTCCGCGGGGCCGGTATTATCGGGGAGCTGTTTTTT
d_call: -; j_call: TRBJ2-7; clone_size: -; v_call: TRBV5-1; cdr3_aa: CASSPGGTRLSYEQYF; cdr3_nt: TGCGCCAGCAGTCCTGGCGGGACTCGCCTATCCTACGAGCAGTACTTC
d_call: -; j_call: TRBJ1-2; clone_size: -; v_call: TRBV5-4; cdr3_aa: CASSFPDRPDGYTF; cdr3_nt: TGTGCCAGCAGCTTCCCAGATCGCCCAGATGGCTACACCTTC
d_call: TRBD1; j_call: TRBJ1-4; clone_size: -; v_call: TRBV28; cdr3_aa: CASSSPGQGGEKLFF; cdr3_nt: TGTGCCAGCAGTTCTCCGGGACAGGGAGGAGAAAAACTGTTTTTT
d_call: TRBD1; j_call: TRBJ2-2; clone_size: -; v_call: TRBV28; cdr3_aa: CASRGQSNTGELFF; cdr3_nt: TGTGCCAGCAGGGGACAGAGCAACACCGGGGAGCTGTTTTTT
d_call: -; j_call: TRBJ2-1; clone_size: once; v_call: TRBV28; cdr3_aa: CASRHPQTAGGLYNEQFF; cdr3_nt: TGTGCCAGCAGGCATCCACAGACGGCAGGGGGGCTCTACAATGAGCAGTTCTTC
d_call: TRBD1; j_call: TRBJ2-7; clone_size: -; v_call: TRBV7-2; cdr3_aa: CASSLSTGQRIYEQYF; cdr3_nt: TGTGCCAGCAGCTTATCGACGGGACAGCGAATATACGAGCAGTACTTC
d_call: TRBD1; j_call: TRBJ1-4; clone_size: -; v_call: TRBV28; cdr3_aa: CASSFTGQGGEKLFF; cdr3_nt: TGTGCCAGCAGTTTTACGGGACAGGGGGGTGAAAAACTGTTTTTT
d_call: TRBD2; j_call: TRBJ2-1; clone_size: -; v_call: TRBV15; cdr3_aa: CATQRGLAVNYNEQFF; cdr3_nt: TGTGCCACCCAAAGGGGACTAGCGGTGAACTACAATGAGCAGTTCTTC
d_call: TRBD2; j_call: TRBJ2-7; clone_size: -; v_call: TRBV9; cdr3_aa: CASSVELAGGSEQYF; cdr3_nt: TGTGCCAGCAGCGTAGAACTAGCGGGAGGATCCGAGCAGTACTTC
d_call: TRBD1; j_call: TRBJ1-1; clone_size: -; v_call: TRBV28; cdr3_aa: CASSQPGQGNTEAFF; cdr3_nt: TGTGCCAGCAGTCAACCGGGACAGGGGAACACTGAAGCTTTCTTT
d_call: -; j_call: TRBJ2-7; clone_size: -; v_call: TRBV12-3/TRBV12-4; cdr3_aa: CASTLEGRYEQYF; cdr3_nt: TGTGCCAGCACCCTCGAGGGAAGGTACGAGCAGTACTTC
d_call: -; j_call: TRBJ2-1; clone_size: -; v_call: TRBV12-5; cdr3_aa: CASGTSNSYNEQFF; cdr3_nt: TGTGCTAGTGGTACCAGTAACTCCTACAATGAGCAGTTCTTC
d_call: TRBD2; j_call: TRBJ2-1; clone_size: -; v_call: TRBV5-1; cdr3_aa: CASSLDPTSGRVLFF; cdr3_nt: TGCGCCAGCAGCCTGGACCCGACTAGCGGGAGGGTCTTGTTCTTC
d_call: -; j_call: TRBJ1-2; clone_size: -; v_call: TRBV28; cdr3_aa: CASREGTRRGYTF; cdr3_nt: TGTGCCAGCAGGGAAGGCACGAGGAGGGGCTACACCTTC
d_call: TRBD2; j_call: TRBJ2-1; clone_size: -; v_call: TRBV6-5; cdr3_aa: CASRSGREGPNEQFF; cdr3_nt: TGTGCCAGCAGATCGGGGCGGGAGGGCCCAAATGAGCAGTTCTTC
d_call: -; j_call: TRBJ2-7; clone_size: -; v_call: TRBV7-2; cdr3_aa: CASSLIGQRNSYEQYF; cdr3_nt: TGTGCCAGCAGCTTAATAGGACAGAGGAACTCCTACGAGCAGTACTTC
d_call: -; j_call: TRBJ1-1; clone_size: -; v_call: TRBV2; cdr3_aa: CASMPGEAFF; cdr3_nt: TGTGCCAGCATGCCCGGTGAAGCTTTCTTT
d_call: TRBD1; j_call: TRBJ1-5; clone_size: many; v_call: TRBV7-9; cdr3_aa: CASQDRASNQPQHF; cdr3_nt: TGTGCCAGCCAGGACAGGGCCTCCAATCAGCCCCAGCATTTT
d_call: -; j_call: TRBJ1-1; clone_size: -; v_call: TRBV2; cdr3_aa: CASSELGVTEAFF; cdr3_nt: TGTGCCAGCAGTGAATTAGGGGTCACTGAAGCTTTCTTT
d_call: TRBD2; j_call: TRBJ2-5; clone_size: few; v_call: TRBV6-2/TRBV6-3; cdr3_aa: CASSAQRERRETQYF; cdr3_nt: TGTGCCAGCAGCGCCCAGCGGGAGCGTCGGGAGACCCAGTACTTC
d_call: -; j_call: TRBJ2-1; clone_size: -; v_call: TRBV9; cdr3_aa: CASSGYSFYNEQFF; cdr3_nt: TGTGCCAGCAGCGGCTATTCCTTCTACAATGAGCAGTTCTTC
d_call: TRBD2; j_call: TRBJ2-7; clone_size: -; v_call: TRBV4-1; cdr3_aa: CASSVSSGIFYEQYF; cdr3_nt: TGCGCCAGCAGCGTATCTAGCGGGATATTTTACGAGCAGTACTTC
d_call: -; j_call: TRBJ2-7; clone_size: -; v_call: TRBV6-1; cdr3_aa: CASSEQEGLGEQYF; cdr3_nt: TGTGCCAGCAGTGAACAGGAGGGCCTAGGGGAGCAGTACTTC
d_call: TRBD1; j_call: TRBJ1-6; clone_size: -; v_call: TRBV7-9; cdr3_aa: CASSLGTGDNSPLHF; cdr3_nt: TGTGCCAGCAGCCTCGGGACAGGTGATAATTCACCCCTCCACTTT
d_call: -; j_call: TRBJ1-4; clone_size: -; v_call: TRBV7-3; cdr3_aa: CASSLTGRATNEKLFF; cdr3_nt: TGTGCCAGCAGCTTAACCGGCAGGGCCACTAATGAAAAACTGTTTTTT
d_call: -; j_call: TRBJ1-1; clone_size: -; v_call: TRBV19; cdr3_aa: CASSMAVNTEAFF; cdr3_nt: TGTGCCAGTAGTATGGCCGTGAACACTGAAGCTTTCTTT
d_call: -; j_call: TRBJ1-1; clone_size: -; v_call: TRBV13; cdr3_aa: CASSLGGRGTEAFF; cdr3_nt: TGTGCCAGCAGCTTAGGCGGAAGAGGAACTGAAGCTTTCTTT
d_call: TRBD1; j_call: TRBJ2-1; clone_size: -; v_call: TRBV11-2; cdr3_aa: CASSSRNSGQGNNEQFF; cdr3_nt: TGTGCCAGCAGCTCGCGCAATTCGGGACAGGGGAACAATGAGCAGTTCTTC